This T cell receptor beta chain was identified during a study of graft-versus-host responses after intestinal transplantation. Worth noting for this clone: Antigen specificity is unknown.

Assay used: immunoSEQ multiplex PCR; TCRdb lists only in-frame clones, some missing. In the table there are 90,000 to 95,000 clones, roughly 91% of which are singletons. The CDR3 consists of 15 residues. Per germline, CDR1 SGHAT and CDR2 FQNNGV. Trimming stripped 5 bases from V and 2 bases from J, with 14 bases between. This receptor was identified in a human donor who received an intestinal transplant. The V and J genes are TRBV11-2 and TRBJ2-3; D possibly corresponds to TRBD2 (6 bases). The starting material was unstimulated CD8+ T cells sorted from spleen or lymph node cells, obtained before intestinal transplant. The CDR3 DNA reads as TGTGCCAGCAGCGGTAGCCCGGGGGTCACAGATACGCAGTATTTT. As protein: CASSGSPGVTDTQYF.